This T cell receptor (beta chain) appears in the sequencing data of a study of molecular identifiers for immune sequencing clone quantification (dated by TCRdb to between 2018 and 2020). Some background on the complete study: For a replicate experiment, the RNA from either roughly 18,000 or 92,000 naive CD8 T cells was divided into five aliquots, and four of those aliquots went on to sequencing. This methods study benchmarked molecular-identifier clustering-based TCR repertoire sequencing (MIDCIRS) and TCR RNA copy counting, using CD8 T cells to do so.

As regards this clonotype: The specificity of this receptor is unknown. Qualities for individual bases were not recorded, and no much larger clone is one base off.

Library preparation employed PCR. The data were produced on a NextSeq 500. Bulk TCR libraries were generated as previously described, with the TCR primers listed in Table S5 used. Total RNA was purified with the Qiagen AllPrep DNA/RNA kit. Reads from multiple sequencing runs of the same library were pooled before analysis. Per the authors' processing: Reads were retained only if an exact TCR constant sequence was present, and the retained reads were trimmed to 150 nt and grouped according to their 12-nt molecular barcodes. Reads inside each barcode group were sub-clustered using a 15% Levenshtein threshold, and a quality-weighted consensus sequence was constructed for each RNA molecule. Non-functional sequences were discarded, and so were lower-count sequences lying one edit away from another sequence. Based on a fit of two negative binomial distributions, barcode sub-clusters having less than 20% of the maximum read count were discarded. TCRdb reanalyzed the raw reads on its own, using fastp at Q25 for trimming and MiXCR for clone calling, and kept in-frame beta chains. Every distinct CDR3 protein forms one entry, paired with its most common genes and DNA. The V and J calls, along with clone size, are taken from TCRdb and not from the paper's own processing. Recorded for this sample are about 630,000 distinct CDR3 sequences; over 25% of them occurred a single time. The top ten constitute around 0.78% of the sample.

Libraries of naive CD8 T cells were built from about 19,000 to 1,100,000 sorted cells, with 10%, 30% or 50% of the purified RNA used. Naive CD8 T cells were FACS-sorted as CD8+CD4-CCR7+CD45RA+ on a BD FACSAria II into RLT Plus buffer. Under 11 TCR copies' worth of Jurkat RNA were spiked into 20,000-1,000,000 naive CD8 T cell samples to test detection sensitivity. Enrichment of CD8 T cells was done with RosetteSep CD8+ T Cell Enrichment Cocktail plus Ficoll-Paque, and ACK red cell lysis came afterward. Results the study describes overall, beyond this receptor: Approximately 2.7 recovered TCR RNA copies per cell were obtained by modeling, versus about 10 by digital PCR, implying a capture efficiency of approximately 30%. Identical TCR molecules sharing a barcode could cause highly expanded clone sizes to be underestimated. Without barcode sub-clustering, chimeric consensus sequences inflated TCR diversity; chimeras reached as high as 47%. Naive libraries contained spiked-in Jurkat TCR RNA (roughly ten copies' worth), which is not part of the donor repertoire. Spiked-in Jurkat TCR RNA equivalent to a single cell was reported to be detectable even among approximately 1.1 million naive CD8 T cells. In CMV-specific effector cells, over 99% of molecules were held by clones above 20 RNA copies, whereas under 1% of molecules were held by such clones in naive cells.

The receptor was derived from a human donor in good health. Some libraries in this study had Jurkat cell RNA spiked in. Sequences were obtained from naive CD8+ T cells from blood, with Jurkat cell RNA spiked in. The cell subset or site label here, explained by the study, means: FACS-sorted CD8+CD4-CCR7+CD45RA+ naive T cells.

The DNA is TGTGCCAGCAGTCTTTGGGCGGCCTACGAGCAGTACTTC. Its protein reads: CASSLWAAYEQYF. Recombination joined TRBV6-2 or TRBV6-3 with TRBJ2-7; there is no confident call for the D gene. Cut back by 5 bases and 2 bases, the V and J ends lie 10 bases apart. CDR1 and CDR2 were assigned from the germline V gene as MNHEY and SVGEGT. The CDR3 goes from the cysteine to the phenylalanine over 13 residues. Kept here is only the CDR3 DNA, which spans 39 bases and is read in frame from base 1.